One T cell receptor (beta chain) is described in this entry. Its antigen is unknown. These data belong to a study of shared clonotypes between healthy human individuals. Study-level points and caveats: Estimated richness was generally greater in naive than memory subsets. Clonotype sharing among donors, it was expected, would be affected by sequencing depth.

Generated by immunoSEQ multiplex PCR, the TCRdb table keeps only in-frame clones and is missing some. The table includes approximately 530,000 clones, around 95% detected once. Material for sequencing was naive CD4+ T cells sorted from blood. Subset here: CD45RA+ positively selected. This receptor was identified in a woman aged 25 to 39 in good health.

CDR3 sequence reads: CASSTPRVAGGNEQFF. The CDR3 nucleotides read TGTGCCAGTAGTACTCCTCGGGTAGCGGGGGGGAATGAGCAGTTCTTC. This sequence joins TRBV19 and TRBJ2-1, with TRBD2 identical over 11 bases. Looked up from germline, CDR1 is LNHDA and CDR2 is SQIVND (reference sequence). After removal of 4 bases from V and 7 bases from J, the junction contained 9 bases not matched to a gene. The CDR3 totals 16 residues.